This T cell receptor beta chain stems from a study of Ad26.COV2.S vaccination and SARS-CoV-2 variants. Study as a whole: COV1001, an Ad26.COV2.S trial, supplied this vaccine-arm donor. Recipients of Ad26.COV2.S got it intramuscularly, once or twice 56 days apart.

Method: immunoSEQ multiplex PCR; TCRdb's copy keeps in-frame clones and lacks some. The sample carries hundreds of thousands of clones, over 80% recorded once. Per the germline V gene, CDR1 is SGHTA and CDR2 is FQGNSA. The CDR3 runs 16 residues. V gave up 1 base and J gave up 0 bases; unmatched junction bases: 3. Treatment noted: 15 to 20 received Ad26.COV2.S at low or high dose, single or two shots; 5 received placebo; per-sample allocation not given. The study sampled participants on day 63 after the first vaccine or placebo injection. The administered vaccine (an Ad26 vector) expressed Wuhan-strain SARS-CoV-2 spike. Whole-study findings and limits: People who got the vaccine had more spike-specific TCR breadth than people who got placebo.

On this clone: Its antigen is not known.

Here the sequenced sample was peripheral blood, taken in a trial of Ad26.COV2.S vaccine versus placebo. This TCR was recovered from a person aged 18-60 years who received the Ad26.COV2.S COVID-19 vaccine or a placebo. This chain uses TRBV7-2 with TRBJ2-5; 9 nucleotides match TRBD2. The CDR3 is CASSLGRGGYQETQYF. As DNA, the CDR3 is TGTGCCAGCAGCTTAGGGCGGGGGGGGTACCAAGAGACCCAGTACTTC.